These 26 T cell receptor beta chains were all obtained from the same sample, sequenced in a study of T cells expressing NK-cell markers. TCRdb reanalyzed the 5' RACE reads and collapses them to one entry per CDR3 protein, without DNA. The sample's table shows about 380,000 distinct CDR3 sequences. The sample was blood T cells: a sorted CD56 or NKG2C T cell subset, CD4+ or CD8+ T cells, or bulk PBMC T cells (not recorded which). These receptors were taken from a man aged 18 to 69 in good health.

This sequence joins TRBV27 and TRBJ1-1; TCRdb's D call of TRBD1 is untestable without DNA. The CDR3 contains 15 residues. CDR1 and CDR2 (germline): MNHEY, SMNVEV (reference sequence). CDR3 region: CASSPGQGALTEAFF.

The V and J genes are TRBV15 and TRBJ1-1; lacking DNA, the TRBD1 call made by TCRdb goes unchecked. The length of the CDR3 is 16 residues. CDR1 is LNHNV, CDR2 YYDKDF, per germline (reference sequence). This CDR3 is CATSRDQVGRGTVSFF.

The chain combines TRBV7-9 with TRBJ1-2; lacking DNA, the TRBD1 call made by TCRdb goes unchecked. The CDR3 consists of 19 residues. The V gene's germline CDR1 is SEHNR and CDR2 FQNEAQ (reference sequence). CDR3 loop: CASNSPAVGQGANYYGYTF.

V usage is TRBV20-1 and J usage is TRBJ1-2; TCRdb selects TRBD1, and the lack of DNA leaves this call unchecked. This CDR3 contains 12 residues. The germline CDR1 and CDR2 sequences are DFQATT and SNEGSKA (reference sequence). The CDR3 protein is CSARGQPGGYTF.

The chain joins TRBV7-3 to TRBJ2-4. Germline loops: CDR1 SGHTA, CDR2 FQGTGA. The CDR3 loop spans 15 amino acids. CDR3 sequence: CASSLSSASKNIQYF.

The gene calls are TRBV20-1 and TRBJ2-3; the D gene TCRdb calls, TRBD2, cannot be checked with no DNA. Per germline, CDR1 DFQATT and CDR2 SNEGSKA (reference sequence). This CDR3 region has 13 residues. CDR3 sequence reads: CSARGLRTDTQYF.

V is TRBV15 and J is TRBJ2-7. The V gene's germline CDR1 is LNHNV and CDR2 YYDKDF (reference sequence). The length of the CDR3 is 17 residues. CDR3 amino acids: CATSRDKTFQVSYEQYF.

The CDR3 here is CASSLTPSQGSDYGYTF. The gene calls are TRBV5-1 and TRBJ1-2; absent DNA, TCRdb's TRBD1 call cannot be checked. This CDR3 has 17 residues. The germline V gene has CDR1 SGHRS and CDR2 YFSETQ.

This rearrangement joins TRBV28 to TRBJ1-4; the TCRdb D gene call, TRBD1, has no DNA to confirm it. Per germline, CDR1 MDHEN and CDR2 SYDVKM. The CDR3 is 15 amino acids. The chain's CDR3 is CASIPLGGSYEKLFF.

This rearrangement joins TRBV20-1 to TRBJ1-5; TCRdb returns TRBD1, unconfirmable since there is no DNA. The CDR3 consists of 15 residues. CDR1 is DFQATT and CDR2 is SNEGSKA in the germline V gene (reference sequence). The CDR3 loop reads CSATVGTVSNQPQHF.

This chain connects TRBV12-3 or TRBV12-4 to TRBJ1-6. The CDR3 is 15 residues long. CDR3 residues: CASSPGQPYNSPLHF.

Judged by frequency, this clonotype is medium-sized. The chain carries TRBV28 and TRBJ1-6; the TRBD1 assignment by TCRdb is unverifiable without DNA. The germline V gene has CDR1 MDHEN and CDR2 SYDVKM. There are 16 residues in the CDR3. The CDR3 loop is CASSEMLGENDSPLHF.

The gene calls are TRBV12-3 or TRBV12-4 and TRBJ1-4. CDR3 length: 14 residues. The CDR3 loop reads CASSPQGYNEKLFF.

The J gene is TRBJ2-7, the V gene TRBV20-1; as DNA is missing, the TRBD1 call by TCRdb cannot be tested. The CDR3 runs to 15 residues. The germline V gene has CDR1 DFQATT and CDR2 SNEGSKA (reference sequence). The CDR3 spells CSAISETGDIYEQYF.

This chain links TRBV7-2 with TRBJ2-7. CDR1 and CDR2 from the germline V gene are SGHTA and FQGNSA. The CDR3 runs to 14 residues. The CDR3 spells CASSYVVRAYEQYF.

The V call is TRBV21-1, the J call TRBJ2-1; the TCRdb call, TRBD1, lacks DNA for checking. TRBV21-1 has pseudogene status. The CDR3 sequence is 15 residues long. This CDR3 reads CASSNEGRWDNEQFF.

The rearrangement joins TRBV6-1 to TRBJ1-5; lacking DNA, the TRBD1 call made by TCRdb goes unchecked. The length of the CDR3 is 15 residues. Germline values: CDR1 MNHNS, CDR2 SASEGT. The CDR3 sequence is CASRTGGEGNQPQHF.

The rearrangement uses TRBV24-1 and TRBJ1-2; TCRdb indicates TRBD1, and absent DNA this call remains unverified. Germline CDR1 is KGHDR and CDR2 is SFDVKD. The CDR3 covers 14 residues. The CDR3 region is CATSDRRTTYGYTF.

CDR3 residues: CASSSKQQGKEQFF. The chain links TRBV7-9 to TRBJ2-1; no DNA is available, so the TRBD1 call from TCRdb remains unchecked. This CDR3 is built from 14 residues. Germline CDR1 is SEHNR and CDR2 is FQNEAQ (reference sequence).

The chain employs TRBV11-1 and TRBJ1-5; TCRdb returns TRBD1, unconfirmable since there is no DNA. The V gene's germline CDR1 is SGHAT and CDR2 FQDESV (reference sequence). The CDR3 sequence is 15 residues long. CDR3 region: CASSRTGDPGQPQHF.

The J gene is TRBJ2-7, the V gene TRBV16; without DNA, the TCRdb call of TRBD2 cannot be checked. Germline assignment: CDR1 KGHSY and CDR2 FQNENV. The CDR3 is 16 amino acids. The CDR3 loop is CASSPRGSPAGYEQYF.

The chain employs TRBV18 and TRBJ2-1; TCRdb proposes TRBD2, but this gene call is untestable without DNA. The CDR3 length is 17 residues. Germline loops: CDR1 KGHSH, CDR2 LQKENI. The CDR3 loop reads CASSRQTGGSSYNEQFF. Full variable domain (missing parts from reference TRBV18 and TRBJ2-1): NAGVMQNPRHLVRRRGQEARLRCSPMKGHSHVYWYRQLPEEGLKFMVYLQKENIIDESGMPKERFSAEFPKEGPSILRIQQVVRGDSAAYFCASSRQTGGSSYNEQFFGPGTRLTVL.

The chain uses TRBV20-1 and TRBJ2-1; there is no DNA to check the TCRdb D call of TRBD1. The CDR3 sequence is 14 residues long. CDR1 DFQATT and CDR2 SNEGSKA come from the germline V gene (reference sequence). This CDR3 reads CSARVPQGRNEQFF.

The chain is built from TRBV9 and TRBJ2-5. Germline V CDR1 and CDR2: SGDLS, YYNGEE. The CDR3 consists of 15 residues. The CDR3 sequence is CASSAQMGVQETQYF.

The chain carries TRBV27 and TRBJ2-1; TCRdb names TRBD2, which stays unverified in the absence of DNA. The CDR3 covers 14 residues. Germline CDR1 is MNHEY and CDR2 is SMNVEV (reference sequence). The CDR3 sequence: CASTSTGRHNEQFF.

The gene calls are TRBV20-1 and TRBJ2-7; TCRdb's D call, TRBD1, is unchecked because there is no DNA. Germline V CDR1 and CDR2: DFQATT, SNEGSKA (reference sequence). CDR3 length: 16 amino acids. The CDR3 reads CSARLKDRATSYEQYF.